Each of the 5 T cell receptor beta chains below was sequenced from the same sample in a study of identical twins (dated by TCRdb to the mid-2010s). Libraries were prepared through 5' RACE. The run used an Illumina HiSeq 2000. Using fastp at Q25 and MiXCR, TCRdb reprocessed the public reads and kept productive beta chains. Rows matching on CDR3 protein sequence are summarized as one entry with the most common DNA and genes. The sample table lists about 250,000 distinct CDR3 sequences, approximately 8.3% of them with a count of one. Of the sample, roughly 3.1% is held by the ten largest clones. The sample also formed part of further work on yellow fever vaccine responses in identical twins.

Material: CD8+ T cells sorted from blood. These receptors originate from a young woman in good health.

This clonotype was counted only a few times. Here the CDR3 reads CASSLSVRTPLHF. DNA of the CDR3: TGTGCCAGCAGTTTATCAGTCAGAACACCCCTCCACTTT. V is TRBV27 and J is TRBJ1-6; no definite D call. Germline-derived CDR1 and CDR2 are MNHEY and SMNVEV (reference sequence). V gave up 0 bases and J gave up 11 bases, with 8 bases separating them. The CDR3 extends over 13 amino acids.

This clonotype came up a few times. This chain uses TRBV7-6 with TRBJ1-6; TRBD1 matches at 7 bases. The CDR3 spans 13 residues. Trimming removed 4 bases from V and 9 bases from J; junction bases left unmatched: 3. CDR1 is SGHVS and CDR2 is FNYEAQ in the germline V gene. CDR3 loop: CASSSTGASPLHF. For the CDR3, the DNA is TGTGCCAGCAGCTCCACAGGGGCTTCACCCCTCCACTTT.

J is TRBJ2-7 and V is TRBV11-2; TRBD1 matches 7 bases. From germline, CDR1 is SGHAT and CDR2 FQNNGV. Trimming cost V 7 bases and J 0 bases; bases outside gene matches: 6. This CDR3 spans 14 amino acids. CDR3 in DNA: TGTGCCAGCATACATACAGGGGTCTCCTACGAGCAGTACTTC. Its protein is CASIHTGVSYEQYF. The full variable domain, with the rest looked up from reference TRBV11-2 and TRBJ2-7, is EAGVAQSPRYKIIEKRQSVAFWCNPISGHATLYWYQQILGQGPKLLIQFQNNGVVDDSQLPKDRFSAERLKGVDSTLKIQPAKLEDSAVYLCASIHTGVSYEQYFGPGTRLTVT.

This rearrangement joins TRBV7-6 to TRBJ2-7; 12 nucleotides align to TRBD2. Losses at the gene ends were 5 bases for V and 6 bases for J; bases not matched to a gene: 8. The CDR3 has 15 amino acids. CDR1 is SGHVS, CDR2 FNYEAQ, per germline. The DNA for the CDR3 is TGTGCCAGCAGCCCAAGGACTAGCGGGGCAACCGAGCAGTACTTC. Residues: CASSPRTSGATEQYF. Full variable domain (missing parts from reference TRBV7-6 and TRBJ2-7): GAGVSQSPRYKVTKRGQDVALRCDPISGHVSLYWYRQALGQGPEFLTYFNYEAQQDKSGLPNDRFSAERPEGSISTLTIQRTEQRDSAMYRCASSPRTSGATEQYFGPGTRLTVT.

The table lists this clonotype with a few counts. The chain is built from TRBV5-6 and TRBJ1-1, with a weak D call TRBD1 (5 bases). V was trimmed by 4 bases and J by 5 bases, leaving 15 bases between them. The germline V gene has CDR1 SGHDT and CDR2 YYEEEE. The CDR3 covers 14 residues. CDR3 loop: CASSGQGGWTEAFF. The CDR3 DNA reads TGTGCCAGCAGCGGCCAGGGAGGTTGGACTGAAGCTTTCTTT.